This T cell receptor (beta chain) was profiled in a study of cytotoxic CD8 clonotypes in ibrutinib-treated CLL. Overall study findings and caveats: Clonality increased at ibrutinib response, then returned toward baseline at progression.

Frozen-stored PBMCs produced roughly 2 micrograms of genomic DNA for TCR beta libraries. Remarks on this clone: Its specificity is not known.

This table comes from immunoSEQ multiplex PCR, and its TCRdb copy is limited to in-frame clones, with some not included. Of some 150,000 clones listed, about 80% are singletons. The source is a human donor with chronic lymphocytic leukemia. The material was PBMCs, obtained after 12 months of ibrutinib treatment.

Here the CDR3 DNA reads TGTGCCAGCAGCTTAGAGGTGAACTCCTACAATGAGCAGTTCTTC. As protein: CASSLEVNSYNEQFF. This chain links TRBV7-6 with TRBJ2-1; the D is unclear. The CDR3 totals 15 residues. Germline CDR1 is SGHVS and CDR2 is FNYEAQ. The V end lost 1 base, the J end lost 0 bases, and 7 bases lay between the germline ends.